This entry lists 13 T cell receptor beta chains sequenced from one sample in a study of T cell changes during pregnancy in multiple sclerosis. Data came from immunoSEQ multiplex PCR; TCRdb stores just in-frame clones and leaves some out. The sample lists approximately 63,000 clones; 91% were seen once. The specimen was peripheral blood, collected in the third trimester of pregnancy. These receptor sequences come from a female donor in good health, enrolled as a control in a pregnancy study.

The count of this clone is one. V and J are TRBV7-3 and TRBJ2-7; 9 bases are a match to TRBD1. Germline assignment: CDR1 SGHTA and CDR2 FQGTGA. Unmatched junction bases numbered 9, after V lost 5 bases and J lost 4 bases. This CDR3 is 15 amino acids long. Here the CDR3 reads CASSKQTGGPYEQYF. The CDR3 bases are TGTGCCAGCAGCAAACAAACAGGGGGCCCTTACGAGCAGTACTTC.

The J gene is TRBJ1-1, the V gene TRBV20-1, with D unresolved. V lost 3 bases and J 8 bases, leaving 7 bases between the germline ends. The CDR3 length is 10 residues. CDR1 and CDR2 (germline): DFQATT, SNEGSKA (reference sequence). In DNA, the CDR3 is TGCAGTGCTAGGTTCGTAGAAGCTTTCTTT. Protein: CSARFVEAFF.

This clone was found once. J is TRBJ2-7 and V is TRBV19, with D maybe TRBD1 (5 bases). V dropped 10 bases and J dropped 2 bases, with 15 bases sitting between them. The V gene's germline CDR1 is LNHDA and CDR2 SQIVND (reference sequence). This CDR3 is built from 13 residues. DNA for the CDR3: TGTGCCACCTCCAGGGTCGCACCCTACGAGCAGTACTTC. Amino acids: CATSRVAPYEQYF. Full variable domain (missing parts from reference TRBV19 and TRBJ2-7): DGGITQSPKYLFRKEGQNVTLSCEQNLNHDAMYWYRQDPGQGLRLIYYSQIVNDFQKGDIAEGYSVSREKKESFPLTVTSAQKNPTAFYLCATSRVAPYEQYFGPGTRLTVT.

This clone was seen just once. The chain carries TRBV9 and TRBJ2-3; D unresolved. The V end was cut by 0 bases, the J end by 4 bases, with 3 bases between. Germline V gene sequence: CDR1 SGDLS, CDR2 YYNGEE. This CDR3 is 12 amino acids long. The CDR3 protein is CASSVASDTQYF. Here the CDR3 DNA reads TGTGCCAGCAGCGTAGCGTCAGATACGCAGTATTTT.

This chain connects TRBV19 to TRBJ2-1, with 9 bases aligning to TRBD2. V was pared by 9 bases and J by 8 bases, with 8 bases of the junction left unmatched. The CDR3 totals 13 residues. The V gene's germline CDR1 is LNHDA and CDR2 SQIVND (reference sequence). The CDR3 spells CASLAGETYEQFF. The CDR3 nucleotides read TGTGCCAGCTTAGCGGGAGAAACCTATGAGCAGTTCTTC.

The gene calls are TRBV2 and TRBJ2-7, with D unresolved. V dropped 5 bases and J dropped 5 bases, with 13 bases sitting between them. The CDR3 is 13 amino acids. CDR1 is SNHLY, CDR2 FYNNEI, per germline. Here the CDR3 reads CASSRQAFDEQYF. CDR3 coding DNA: TGTGCCAGCAGTCGGCAGGCATTCGACGAGCAGTACTTC.

V gene TRBV4-1 combines with J gene TRBJ2-5; D remains unclear. The germline V gene encodes CDR1 MGHRA and CDR2 YSYEKL. This CDR3 comprises 14 residues. V dropped 2 bases and J dropped 9 bases, with 16 bases sitting between them. DNA of the CDR3: TGCGCCAGCAGCCAAATCCTAACTCCGGTGGCCCAGTACTTC. It yields the protein CASSQILTPVAQYF.

The chain couples TRBV2 to TRBJ1-4; 10 bases agree with TRBD1. Germline V gene lookup returns CDR1 SNHLY and CDR2 FYNNEI. The CDR3 extends over 14 amino acids. V dropped 6 bases and J dropped 8; count of bases not matched to a gene: 6. The CDR3 is CASRRQGASEKLFF. In DNA form, the CDR3 reads TGTGCCAGCAGGAGACAGGGGGCTTCCGAAAAACTGTTTTTT.

The chain has TRBV2 and TRBJ2-1; 9 bases are shared with TRBD1. This CDR3 contains 14 residues. CDR1 and CDR2 from the germline V gene are SNHLY and FYNNEI. V trimming: 3 bases; J trimming: 8 bases; junction bases outside the gene matches: 5. In nucleotides, the CDR3 is TGTGCCAGCAGTGAGGGGACAGGGACCCATGAGCAGTTCTTC. Translation gives CASSEGTGTHEQFF.

This clone was recorded only once. This chain links TRBV19 with TRBJ2-3, with 13 bases identical to TRBD2. Per the germline V gene, CDR1 is LNHDA and CDR2 is SQIVND (reference sequence). The CDR3 totals 16 residues. V dropped 6 bases and J dropped 6; count of bases not matched to a gene: 9. The CDR3 region has the DNA TGTGCCAGTAGCACTAGCGGGAGGGGTAGTCGTGATACGCAGTATTTT. This encodes CASSTSGRGSRDTQYF.

Details on this clone: Mismatch with germline at one junction end may stem from a read error. The J gene is TRBJ2-2, the V gene TRBV7-2, with 11 bases that match TRBD2. Looked up from germline, CDR1 is SGHTA and CDR2 is FQGNSA. The CDR3 is 15 amino acids. The CDR3 sequence: CASSLAGGNTGELFF. CDR3 DNA sequence: TGTGCCAGCAGCCTAGCGGGGGGGAACACCGGGGAGCTGTTTTTT.

The V call is TRBV28, the J call TRBJ2-1, with TRBD2 matching 7 bases. CDR1 and CDR2 (germline): MDHEN, SYDVKM. This CDR3 comprises 14 residues. Germline trimming cut 5 bases from V and 7 bases from J; bases unmatched to any gene: 8. This CDR3 reads CASSLRLAGNEQFF. The CDR3 coding sequence is TGTGCCAGCAGTCTGCGACTAGCAGGGAATGAGCAGTTCTTC. Looking up the rest from reference TRBV28 and TRBJ2-1 gives the full variable domain: DVKVTQSSRYLVKRTGEKVFLECVQDMDHENMFWYRQDPGLGLRLIYFSYDVKMKEKGDIPEGYSVSREKKERFSLILESASTNQTSMYLCASSLRLAGNEQFFGPGTRLTVL.

The V gene is TRBV2, the J gene TRBJ2-1; unclear D gene. Germline CDR1 SNHLY, CDR2 FYNNEI. CDR3 length equals 11 residues. V lost 10 bases to trimming and J lost 9 bases, with 13 bases between them. CDR3 in DNA: TGTGCCACCTACGTCGTCGGTGAGCAGTTCTTC. Translated: CATYVVGEQFF.